Below are 18 T cell receptor beta chains sequenced from a single sample in a study of persistence of HIV-infected CD4 T cells. Sequencing used immunoSEQ version 4 in survey mode. Here immunoSEQ multiplex PCR was the method, and the copy in TCRdb shows in-frame clones only, minus some. Found here are 35,000 to 50,000 clones, approximately 93% of them singletons; the top ten hold approximately 2%. These TCRs' antigens remain unknown. Anti-CD3/anti-CD28 beads served as a nonspecific positive control stimulus. CD4+ T cells upregulating both CD40 ligand and CD69 were sorted as responding cells. This specimen consisted of CD4+ T cells sorted from PBMCs after roughly 18-hour stimulation, obtained from a patient who received antiretroviral therapy. The receptor source for this set is an adult man with HIV who was CMV-seropositive.

V and J are TRBV2 and TRBJ2-6; 11 bases agree with TRBD1. V was pared by 7 bases and J by 2 bases, with 7 bases of the junction left unmatched. This CDR3 spans 17 amino acids. CDR1 is SNHLY, CDR2 FYNNEI, per germline. CDR3 region: CASTGTGGNTGANVLTF. The CDR3 DNA is TGTGCCAGCACCGGGACAGGGGGAAATACTGGGGCCAACGTCCTGACTTTC.

The chain links TRBV2 to TRBJ2-1; D not resolved. Deletions cut 4 bases from V and 5 bases from J, with 9 bases between. CDR3 length equals 13 residues. The germline V gene encodes CDR1 SNHLY and CDR2 FYNNEI. As DNA, the CDR3 is TGTGCCAGCAGTGTCGGCTACAACAATGAGCAGTTCTTC. Translation: CASSVGYNNEQFF.

V and J are TRBV7-9 and TRBJ2-7; 8 bases agree with TRBD1. J gave up 5 bases and V 5 bases, and 8 bases lay outside the gene matches. The CDR3 contains 14 residues. CDR1 and CDR2 from the germline V gene are SEHNR and FQNEAQ (reference sequence). The CDR3 region is CASSVWDRSDEQYF. The CDR3 bases are TGTGCCAGCAGCGTATGGGACAGGTCGGACGAGCAGTACTTC.

On this clone: Mismatch with germline at one junction end may stem from a read error. The genes are TRBV4-1 and TRBJ1-2; D may be TRBD1 (6 bases). The CDR3 covers 15 residues. CDR1 and CDR2 from the germline V gene are MGHRA and YSYEKL. CDR3 amino acids: CASRQGTGPNYGYTF. The CDR3 DNA reads TGCGCCAGCAGGCAAGGAACAGGGCCTAACTATGGCTACACCTTC.

This chain joins TRBV10-3 and TRBJ1-5; the D is unclear. Trimming took off 4 bases at V and 3 bases at J, with 7 bases between the two ends. CDR1 and CDR2 (germline): ENHRY, SYGVKD. The CDR3 totals 13 residues. The CDR3 DNA sequence: TGTGCCATCAGTGTTGACAACAATCAGCCCCAGCATTTT. Translation: CAISVDNNQPQHF.

V gene TRBV29-1 combines with J gene TRBJ1-6, with TRBD1 matching over 8 bases. J lost 7 bases, V lost 6 bases, and 5 bases had no gene match. Germline V CDR1 and CDR2: SQVTM, ANQGSEA. This CDR3 spans 13 amino acids. CDR3 region: CSVGQGGNSPLHF. The CDR3 DNA is TGCAGCGTAGGACAGGGCGGCAATTCACCCCTCCACTTT. The full variable domain, in which reference TRBV29-1 and TRBJ1-6 provide the parts outside the CDR3, is SAVISQKPSRDICQRGTSLTIQCQVDSQVTMMFWYRQQPGQSLTLIATANQGSEATYESGFVIDKFPISRPNLTFSTLTVSNMSPEDSSIYLCSVGQGGNSPLHFGNGTRLTVT.

V usage is TRBV5-5 and J usage is TRBJ2-1; 10 bases are a match to TRBD1. Germline CDR1 is SGHKS and CDR2 is YYEKEE (reference sequence). This CDR3 is 15 amino acids long. V shed 4 bases and J 4 bases; nucleotides not matched to a gene: 5. CDR3 in DNA: TGTGCCAGCAGCATGATGGGACAGGGGTACAATGAGCAGTTCTTC. This sequence encodes CASSMMGQGYNEQFF.

The V and J genes are TRBV19 and TRBJ1-4, with 7 bases identical to TRBD1. There are 14 residues in the CDR3. The germline V gene has CDR1 LNHDA and CDR2 SQIVND (reference sequence). Unmatched junction bases numbered 1, after V lost 3 bases and J lost 3 bases. CDR3: CASSIGTANEKLFF. The DNA of the CDR3 is TGTGCCAGTAGTATCGGGACAGCTAATGAAAAACTGTTTTTT. The full variable domain, its missing parts supplied by reference TRBV19 and TRBJ1-4, is DGGITQSPKYLFRKEGQNVTLSCEQNLNHDAMYWYRQDPGQGLRLIYYSQIVNDFQKGDIAEGYSVSREKKESFPLTVTSAQKNPTAFYLCASSIGTANEKLFFGSGTQLSVL.

There are a few counts of this clone. J is TRBJ1-5 and V is TRBV6-5; 7 bases match TRBD1. J gave up 3 bases and V 5 bases, and 7 bases lay outside the gene matches. Germline V CDR1 and CDR2: MNHEY, SVGAGI. CDR3 length: 15 residues. CDR3 DNA: TGTGCCAGCAGTCGAACAGGGGAAAACAATCAGCCCCAGCATTTT. Protein sequence: CASSRTGENNQPQHF.

The V and J genes are TRBV2 and TRBJ1-4, with D tentatively TRBD1 (5 bases). This CDR3 contains 12 residues. V was trimmed by 11 bases and J by 8 bases, leaving 15 bases between them. The germline CDR1 and CDR2 sequences are SNHLY and FYNNEI. The CDR3 spells CARGMPREKLFF. The DNA of the CDR3 is TGTGCCCGGGGGATGCCTAGGGAAAAACTGTTTTTT.

The rearrangement links TRBV13 to TRBJ2-3; either TRBD1 or TRBD2 may fit D (7 bases each). The germline CDR1 and CDR2 sequences are PRHDT and FYEKMQ (reference sequence). The CDR3 loop spans 16 amino acids. V was cut by 0 bases and J by 5 bases, with 15 bases left in between. CDR3 region: CASSLGGEGAGDTQYF. The CDR3 nucleotides are TGTGCCAGCAGCTTAGGCGGGGAGGGGGCAGGAGATACGCAGTATTTT.

The CDR3 bases are TGTGCCAGCAGCTTAAGGAATGGCGCGGGGGGGAACACCGGGGAGCTGTTTTTT. Amino acid sequence: CASSLRNGAGGNTGELFF. The rearrangement joins TRBV11-2 to TRBJ2-2; TRBD2 agrees at 8 bases. V lost 2 bases to trimming and J lost 1 base; unmatched junction nucleotides: 9. Germline assignment: CDR1 SGHAT and CDR2 FQNNGV. The CDR3 length is 18 residues.

The V and J genes are TRBV10-1 and TRBJ2-1, with 8 bases lining up with TRBD2. The CDR3 consists of 15 residues. CDR1 is WNHNN and CDR2 is SYGVQD in the germline V gene (reference sequence). The V gene end was trimmed by 0 bases and the J gene end by 8 bases; junction bases not matched to a gene: 6. The CDR3 bases are TGCGCCAGCAGTGAGTCAACCCTAGCGGGTCATGAGCAGTTCTTC. The encoded protein is CASSESTLAGHEQFF.

Note on this clone: The junction differs from germline at one of its ends, possibly a read error. This chain joins TRBV3-1 (or the pseudogene TRBV3-2) and TRBJ2-7, with D possibly TRBD2 on 6 matching bases. This CDR3 region has 16 residues. Germline assignment: CDR1 LGHDT and CDR2 YNNKEL (reference sequence). The CDR3 bases are TGTGCCAGCAGCCACCTACTAGCTCTCAGTTCCTCCGAGCAGTACTTC. Its protein product is CASSHLLALSSSEQYF.

This clone was detected once. This sequence joins TRBV10-2 and TRBJ2-1; TRBD2 aligns across 9 bases. Germline V gene data show CDR1 as WSHSY and CDR2 as SAAADI. The CDR3 totals 14 residues. The junction had 7 bases not matched to a gene; V was cut back by 7 bases and J by 6 bases. The DNA of the CDR3 is TGCGCCAGCACCTCTAGCGGGGTGGCCAATGAGCAGTTCTTC. It is translated as CASTSSGVANEQFF.

The chain carries TRBV2 and TRBJ1-1; D is unclear. Between the trimmed V and J ends, which lost 4 bases and 5 bases, there was a span of 11 bases. The CDR3 runs to 13 residues. In germline, CDR1 is SNHLY, CDR2 FYNNEI. CDR3 sequence: CASSGESGTEAFF. The CDR3 DNA reads TGTGCCAGCAGTGGAGAATCGGGGACTGAAGCTTTCTTT.

In nucleotides, the CDR3 is TGCGCCAGCAGCCGTGAGGGGGCCCATGACGCAGATACGCAGTATTTT. It specifies CASSREGAHDADTQYF. The genes are TRBV5-1 and TRBJ2-3, with 7 bases fitting TRBD1. The CDR3 totals 16 residues. CDR1 SGHRS and CDR2 YFSETQ come from the germline V gene. V lost 4 bases and J lost 4; bases outside the gene matches: 12.

This rearrangement joins TRBV7-3 to TRBJ2-1; D possibly corresponds to TRBD2 (6 bases). V lost 2 bases and J lost 0, with 8 bases in between. CDR1 is SGHTA and CDR2 is FQGTGA in the germline V gene. This CDR3 spans 15 amino acids. DNA for the CDR3: TGTGCCAGCAGCTTAGCGGGGAGCTCCTACAATGAGCAGTTCTTC. Translating gives CASSLAGSSYNEQFF.